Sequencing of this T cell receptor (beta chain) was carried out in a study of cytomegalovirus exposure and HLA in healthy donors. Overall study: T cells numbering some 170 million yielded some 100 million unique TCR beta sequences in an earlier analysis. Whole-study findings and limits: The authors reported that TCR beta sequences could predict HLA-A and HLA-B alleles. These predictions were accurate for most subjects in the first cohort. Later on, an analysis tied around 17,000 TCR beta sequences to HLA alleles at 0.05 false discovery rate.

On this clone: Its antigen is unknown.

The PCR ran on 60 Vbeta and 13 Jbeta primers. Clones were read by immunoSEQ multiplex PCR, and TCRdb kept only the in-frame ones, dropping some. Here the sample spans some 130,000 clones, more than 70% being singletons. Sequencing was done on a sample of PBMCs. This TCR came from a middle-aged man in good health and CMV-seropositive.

Here the CDR3 reads CASSDAGNYGYTF. CDR3 nucleotide sequence: TGTGCCAGCAGTGATGCAGGGAACTATGGCTACACCTTC. V and J are TRBV6-4 and TRBJ1-2; D is possibly TRBD1 (5 bases). Trimming took off 3 bases at V and 2 bases at J, with 7 bases between the two ends. The CDR3 is made up of 13 amino acids. Per germline, CDR1 MRHNA and CDR2 SNTAGT.